This is a list of T cell receptor beta chains from one sample in a study of TIL therapy for anti-PD-1-resistant metastatic lung cancer. Repertoires were generated with immunoSEQ multiplex PCR, while TCRdb's copy carries only in-frame clones and drops some. Here the sample spans tens of thousands of clones, around 87% being singletons. The material sequenced was blood, taken at baseline. These receptors were taken from a person between 25 and 79 years old with non-small cell lung cancer. Both conserved end residues are part of each CDR3. Fields, in order: clone size, D gene, J gene, V gene, CDR3 DNA, CDR3 protein. D genes are given only for firm matches. The size of a clone is reported for some rows only, either as once, few or many, or as a class for expanded clones.

- TRBD1 TRBJ1-1 TRBV19 TGTGCCAGTAGTAGGACAGGGACACAGGCTGGAGCTTTCTTT CASSRTGTQAGAFF
- TRBD2 TRBJ2-3 TRBV4-2 TGTGCCAGCAGCCGACTAGCGGGAGCCCCAGATACGCAGTATTTT CASSRLAGAPDTQYF
- - TRBJ1-2 TRBV12-3/TRBV12-4 TGTGCCAGCAGTTTAGTTGATAGCTACACCTTC CASSLVDSYTF
- - TRBJ2-1 TRBV9 TGTGCCAGCAGCGCCAACATATACAATGAGCAGTTCTTC CASSANIYNEQFF
- - TRBJ2-1 TRBV5-8 TGTGCCAGCAGCTTGCAGCAGGGAGTCTCCTACAATGAGCAGTTCTTC CASSLQQGVSYNEQFF
- TRBD2 TRBJ2-7 TRBV11-2 TGTGCCAGCAGCTGGGATAGCGGGACAAGCTCCTACGAGCAGTACTTC CASSWDSGTSSYEQYF
- TRBD1 TRBJ2-1 TRBV4-1 TGCGCCAGCAGCGCCCGGGACAGCCAAGGGGATGAGCAGTTCTTC CASSARDSQGDEQFF
- - TRBJ2-7 TRBV6-5 TGTGCCAGCAGTTACAGGAACAGGGAACCCTACGAGCAGTACTTC CASSYRNREPYEQYF
- - TRBJ2-7 TRBV28 TGTGCCAGCAGTTCCTCCTACGAGCAGTACTTC CASSSSYEQYF
- TRBD2 TRBJ2-1 TRBV27 TGTGCCAGCAGTTTAAGGTCCGGGGCTAGCGGGGAGGGGCAGTTCTTC CASSLRSGASGEGQFF
few TRBD1 TRBJ1-1 TRBV10-3 TGTGCCATCAGTGACAGGGGGGGAACTGAAGCTTTCTTT CAISDRGGTEAFF
once - TRBJ1-6 TRBV21-1 TGTGCCAGCAGCAAAAATCCAGGGGAAAATTCACCCCTCCACTTT CASSKNPGENSPLHF
- - TRBJ1-4 TRBV11-2 TGTGCCAGCAGCTTAGGACAGGCGCCGTTGAATGAAAAACTGTTTTTT CASSLGQAPLNEKLFF
- TRBD1 TRBJ1-1 TRBV5-1 TGCGCCAGCAGCCTTGACAGGGGGCTCACTGAAGCTTTCTTT CASSLDRGLTEAFF
- TRBD1 TRBJ2-1 TRBV19 TGTGCCAGTAGTTTAAGAGGGGGCGCCCTGTCCTACAATGAGCAGTTCTTC CASSLRGGALSYNEQFF
- TRBD1 TRBJ2-7 TRBV6-1 TGTGCCAGCAGTGGGAGGCCGGGACAGGGGGCAGGGGAGCAGTACTTC CASSGRPGQGAGEQYF
- TRBD1 TRBJ1-2 TRBV28 TGTGCCAGCAGTCGCGCCGGGACAGGGGGGTCTGGCTACACCTTC CASSRAGTGGSGYTF
- - TRBJ2-2 TRBV19 TGTGCCAGTAGTATAGATAAAAGGAACACCGGGGAGCTGTTTTTT CASSIDKRNTGELFF
- - TRBJ2-7 TRBV29-1 TGCAGCGTTGACCACCTGGGGGAGCAGTACTTC CSVDHLGEQYF
- - TRBJ1-5 TRBV6-6 TGTGCCAGCAGTACCGAGGGGCCCAATCAGCCCCAGCATTTT CASSTEGPNQPQHF
- TRBD1 TRBJ1-3 TRBV2 TGTGCCAGCGGAACAGGGGGTTGGGGAAACACCATATATTTT CASGTGGWGNTIYF
- TRBD1 TRBJ1-6 TRBV28 TGTGCCAGCAATCGAGTCGACAGGGATAATTCACCCCTCCACTTT CASNRVDRDNSPLHF
- - TRBJ2-1 TRBV19 TGTGCCAGTAGTCCGCGGGCCAATGAGCAGTTCTTC CASSPRANEQFF
- - TRBJ1-2 TRBV28 TGTGCCAGCAGTTTTCCTCCGGGAGAAAACTATGGCTACACCTTC CASSFPPGENYGYTF
- - TRBJ1-2 TRBV7-3 TGTGCCAGCAGCTTAACTTCTCACAGTCTTGATGGCTACACCTTC CASSLTSHSLDGYTF
few - TRBJ1-6 TRBV30 TGTGCCTGGAGATCAAGGGGAAATTCACCCCTCCACTTT CAWRSRGNSPLHF
- - TRBJ1-5 TRBV5-1 TGCGCCAGCAGCCCCGGGACGGACGGAAGCAATCAGCCCCAGCATTTT CASSPGTDGSNQPQHF
- - TRBJ1-1 TRBV30 TGTGCCTGGACCCTAGGGTCTGGGGATGCTTTCTTT CAWTLGSGDAFF
once - TRBJ1-5 TRBV5-1 TGCGCCAGCAGCTTTGGAGGTGGTAGCAATCAGCCCCAGCATTTT CASSFGGGSNQPQHF
- TRBD1 TRBJ2-7 TRBV30 TGTGCCTGGCGCCGGGACAGACCCTACGAGCAGTACTTC CAWRRDRPYEQYF
- TRBD2 TRBJ2-2 TRBV9 TGTGCCAGCAGCTCTCGGGGGGGCCCCCCGGGCACCGGGGAGCTGTTTTTT CASSSRGGPPGTGELFF
- - TRBJ2-1 TRBV20-1 TGCAGTGCTAGAGATACGGTAGTGACGTTCTTC CSARDTVVTFF
once - TRBJ2-5 TRBV7-9 TGTGCCAGCAGCTCCCCGTTCGGGACAGAAGGAGGGGAGACCCAGTACTTC CASSSPFGTEGGETQYF
- TRBD2 TRBJ2-1 TRBV7-9 TGTGCCAGCAGCTTAGTGGACGCGCTAGCGGGATGGTACAATGAGCAGTTCTTC CASSLVDALAGWYNEQFF
- TRBD2 TRBJ2-7 TRBV5-6 TGTGCCAGCAGCTTGGCGGCTAGCGGAAATTCCTACGAGCAGTACTTC CASSLAASGNSYEQYF